The text below deals with one T cell receptor beta chain. What it recognizes is unknown. The entry originates in a study of monozygotic twins with inflammatory bowel disease. The study, taken as a whole, reports: A single strong IBD-associated signal or clonotype was not supported by the findings. With others, IBD patients shared fewer clonotypes than healthy twins did, especially with disease activity.

Each UMI, carrying a 6-nucleotide sample barcode, came from template switching. Both TCRalpha and TCRbeta cDNA were subjected to two nested PCRs lasting roughly 15 and 9 cycles. TCRdb reprocessed the 5' RACE reads; each CDR3 protein has one entry and no DNA is given. This listing includes over 110,000 distinct CDR3 sequences. Sample: blood. The sequence derives from a human donor with ulcerative colitis or Crohn's disease, or a healthy co-twin of an affected twin (not recorded which).

CDR3 sequence: CASRPGGFEQYF. This chain joins TRBV6-2 or TRBV6-3 and TRBJ2-7; as DNA is missing, the TRBD1 call by TCRdb cannot be tested. Germline CDR1 and CDR2: MNHEY and SVGEGT. The CDR3 has 12 residues.